This T cell receptor beta chain was identified in a study of control samples from healthy donors and cancer patients. Per the germline V gene, CDR1 is SEHNR and CDR2 is FQNEAQ (reference sequence). The CDR3 totals 14 residues. Trimming removed 5 bases at V and 4 bases at J, with 13 bases between. Clones were sequenced by immunoSEQ multiplex PCR, and TCRdb holds only the in-frame ones, with some missing. The table shows some 130,000 clones, with roughly 90% occurring only once. The rearrangement joins TRBV7-9 to TRBJ2-3; the D is unclear. This TCR derives from a man aged 45-60 years with head and neck cancer. The source material was PBMCs. This CDR3 is CASSHPQTPDTQYF. The CDR3 bases are TGTGCCAGCAGCCATCCCCAGACCCCAGATACGCAGTATTTT. The variable domain in full, with the rest retrieved from reference TRBV7-9 and TRBJ2-3, is DTGVSQNPRHKITKRGQNVTFRCDPISEHNRLYWYRQTLGQGPEFLTYFQNEAQLEKSRLLSDRFSAERPKGSFSTLEIQRTEQGDSAMYLCASSHPQTPDTQYFGPGTRLTVL.